Each of the 19 T cell receptor beta chains below was sequenced from the same sample in a study of T cell responses to AZD1222 COVID-19 vaccine. The data were produced by immunoSEQ multiplex PCR, yet TCRdb's version contains in-frame clones alone and is incomplete. The profile shows 150,000 or so clones, roughly nine tenths of them singletons. This specimen was peripheral blood, taken 28 days after the second AZD1222 dose. These TCRs come from an adult who received the AZD1222 COVID-19 vaccine.

V gene TRBV5-1 combines with J gene TRBJ1-5; a possible D gene is TRBD1 (6 bases). V was clipped by 3 bases and J by 2 bases, with 15 bases between them. Germline CDR1 reads SGHRS; CDR2 reads YFSETQ. This CDR3 has 16 amino acids. CDR3 sequence reads: CASSWPQQGGNQPQHF. The CDR3 bases are TGCGCCAGCAGCTGGCCTCAACAGGGAGGCAATCAGCCCCAGCATTTT. The full variable domain, completed using reference TRBV5-1 and TRBJ1-5, is KAGVTQTPRYLIKTRGQQVTLSCSPISGHRSVSWYQQTPGQGLQFLFEYFSETQRNKGNFPGRFSGRQFSNSRSEMNVSTLELGDSALYLCASSWPQQGGNQPQHFGDGTRLSIL.

V gene TRBV5-4 combines with J gene TRBJ2-3; possibly TRBD1 or TRBD2 for D (6 bases each). V lost 5 bases to trimming and J lost 3 bases, with 16 bases between them. The CDR3 contains 15 residues. The germline CDR1 and CDR2 sequences are SGHNT and YYREEE (reference sequence). CDR3: CASRPGGTNTDTQYF. For the CDR3, the DNA is TGTGCCAGCAGGCCCGGCGGGACAAATACAGATACGCAGTATTTT.

This clone was seen once. This chain joins TRBV15 and TRBJ1-6; D perhaps matches TRBD1 (5 bases). Between the trimmed V and J ends, which lost 0 bases and 13 bases, there was a span of 10 bases. Per the germline V gene, CDR1 is LNHNV and CDR2 is YYDKDF (reference sequence). This CDR3 has 13 amino acids. The DNA of the CDR3 is TGTGCCACCAGCAGAGATGGGGGTTCGCCCCTCCACTTT. Its translation is CATSRDGGSPLHF.

The chain combines TRBV15 with TRBJ1-6; D is perhaps TRBD1 (5 bases). From germline, CDR1 is LNHNV and CDR2 YYDKDF (reference sequence). V was trimmed by 1 base and J by 7 bases, leaving 17 bases between them. The CDR3 extends over 17 amino acids. CDR3 in amino acids: CATSRGGGRARNSPLHF. CDR3 sequence (DNA): TGTGCCACCAGCAGAGGGGGGGGAAGGGCCAGGAATTCACCCCTCCACTTT.

Only one count was recorded for this clone. The chain combines TRBV11-1 with TRBJ2-5, with 8 nucleotides matching TRBD1. V trimming: 5 bases; J trimming: 4 bases; junction bases outside the gene matches: 6. The CDR3 totals 14 residues. Per the germline V gene, CDR1 is SGHAT and CDR2 is FQDESV (reference sequence). CDR3: CASSPRQGRETQYF. The CDR3 nucleotides read TGTGCCAGCAGCCCCCGACAGGGGAGAGAGACCCAGTACTTC. Together with reference TRBV11-1 and TRBJ2-5, the CDR3 gives the full variable domain: EAEVAQSPRYKITEKSQAVAFWCDPISGHATLYWYRQILGQGPELLVQFQDESVVDDSQLPKDRFSAERLKGVDSTLKIQPAELGDSAMYLCASSPRQGRETQYFGPGTRLLVL.

J is TRBJ2-3 and V is TRBV7-8, with TRBD2 identical over 7 bases. V lost 0 bases to trimming and J lost 6 bases; unmatched junction nucleotides: 12. CDR3 length equals 17 residues. Germline V lookup: CDR1 SGHVS, CDR2 FQNEAQ. CDR3 protein: CASSLASRTSLTDTQYF. The CDR3 DNA sequence: TGTGCCAGCAGCTTAGCGTCCAGGACTAGTCTAACGGATACGCAGTATTTT. Together with reference TRBV7-8 and TRBJ2-3, the CDR3 gives the full variable domain: GAGVSQSPRYKVAKRGQDVALRCDPISGHVSLFWYQQALGQGPEFLTYFQNEAQLDKSGLPSDRFFAERPEGSVSTLKIQRTQQEDSAVYLCASSLASRTSLTDTQYFGPGTRLTVL.

The CDR3 region is CASSPQTGSQAFF. In nucleotides, the CDR3 is TGTGCCAGTAGTCCTCAGACGGGTAGCCAAGCTTTCTTT. The chain employs TRBV19 and TRBJ1-1, with D unresolved. The CDR3 consists of 13 residues. Trimming cost V 5 bases and J 9 bases, with 16 bases left between them. Germline CDR1 LNHDA, CDR2 SQIVND (reference sequence).

The chain is built from TRBV19 and TRBJ2-5; 7 bases line up with TRBD1. V trimming: 5 bases; J trimming: 4 bases; junction bases outside the gene matches: 10. The germline V gene has CDR1 LNHDA and CDR2 SQIVND (reference sequence). This CDR3 has 15 amino acids. This chain's CDR3 is CASSEGQVTGETQYF. The CDR3 DNA reads as TGTGCCAGTAGTGAAGGACAGGTTACCGGAGAGACCCAGTACTTC.

The chain joins TRBV19 to TRBJ2-3; D is perhaps TRBD2 (5 bases). This CDR3 spans 15 amino acids. CDR1 and CDR2 from the germline V gene are LNHDA and SQIVND (reference sequence). With 7 bases removed from V and 6 bases from J, the gap between germline ends came to 20 bases. The chain's CDR3 is CASTTGISEVDTQYF. The CDR3 nucleotides read TGTGCCAGTACCACCGGGATTTCGGAGGTGGATACGCAGTATTTT. The full variable domain, in which reference TRBV19 and TRBJ2-3 provide the parts outside the CDR3, is DGGITQSPKYLFRKEGQNVTLSCEQNLNHDAMYWYRQDPGQGLRLIYYSQIVNDFQKGDIAEGYSVSREKKESFPLTVTSAQKNPTAFYLCASTTGISEVDTQYFGPGTRLTVL.

The J gene is TRBJ1-2, the V gene TRBV19; D not certain. The CDR3 contains 16 residues. V dropped 3 bases and J dropped 0 bases, with 14 bases sitting between them. The germline V gene encodes CDR1 LNHDA and CDR2 SQIVND (reference sequence). The CDR3 sequence: CASSMSSGITNYGYTF. DNA for the CDR3: TGTGCCAGTAGTATGAGTTCTGGGATTACTAACTATGGCTACACCTTC.

This chain links TRBV24-1 with TRBJ1-4; D gene ambiguous. The CDR3 extends over 13 amino acids. The V end was cut by 7 bases, the J end by 3 bases, with 8 bases between. Germline CDR1 and CDR2: KGHDR and SFDVKD. This CDR3 reads CATRDGPNEKLFF. CDR3 in DNA: TGTGCCACCAGAGATGGTCCTAATGAAAAACTGTTTTTT.

The chain combines TRBV5-4 with TRBJ1-2, with D possibly being TRBD1 (5 bases). Germline loops: CDR1 SGHNT, CDR2 YYREEE (reference sequence). This CDR3 has 15 amino acids. The V and J ends lost 5 bases and 4 bases respectively, with 18 bases between them. The CDR3 DNA is TGTGCCAGCAGTCACTCCGGGACGGCCGTCTATGGCTACACCTTC. Amino acids: CASSHSGTAVYGYTF.

The gene calls are TRBV5-1 and TRBJ2-2; 8 bases are shared with TRBD1. The germline V gene encodes CDR1 SGHRS and CDR2 YFSETQ. CDR3 length: 15 residues. Unmatched junction bases numbered 7, after V lost 4 bases and J lost 5 bases. CDR3 nucleotide sequence: TGCGCCAGCAGCCCGGATGACAGGGGTACCGGGGAGCTGTTTTTT. Translated: CASSPDDRGTGELFF.

This chain links TRBV24-1 with TRBJ2-2; weak D call: TRBD2 (5 bases). With 12 bases removed from V and 2 bases from J, the gap between germline ends came to 12 bases. Germline values: CDR1 KGHDR, CDR2 SFDVKD. This CDR3 contains 13 residues. This CDR3 reads CAAEEENTGELFF. In DNA, the CDR3 is TGTGCCGCCGAGGAGGAAAACACCGGGGAGCTGTTTTTT.

The rearrangement joins TRBV30 to TRBJ2-7; D tentatively fits TRBD1 or TRBD2 (5 bases each). The V end was cut by 5 bases, the J end by 2 bases, with 22 bases between. The CDR3 covers 16 residues. CDR1 and CDR2 (germline): GTSNPN, SVGIG (reference sequence). The CDR3 is CAWATDRDGKPYEQYF. The DNA for the CDR3 is TGTGCCTGGGCTACCGATCGGGACGGAAAACCCTACGAGCAGTACTTC.

The chain recombines TRBV7-2 with TRBJ1-5; D is possibly TRBD1 (5 bases). V lost 6 bases and J 4 bases, leaving 13 bases between the germline ends. Germline-derived CDR1 and CDR2 are SGHTA and FQGNSA. This CDR3 spans 14 amino acids. CDR3 sequence reads: CASSGRGGNQPQHF. The CDR3 bases are TGTGCCAGCAGTGGGAGGGGAGGGAATCAGCCCCAGCATTTT.

This chain joins TRBV3-1 (or the pseudogene TRBV3-2) and TRBJ1-4; a weak D match, TRBD1 (5 bases). This CDR3 has 14 amino acids. The V and J ends lost 0 bases and 7 bases respectively, with 9 bases between them. Per the germline V gene, CDR1 is LGHDT and CDR2 is YNNKEL (reference sequence). The CDR3 sequence is CASSQDGGSEKLFF. For the CDR3, the DNA is TGTGCCAGCAGCCAAGATGGGGGGTCTGAAAAACTGTTTTTT.

V usage is TRBV4-1 and J usage is TRBJ1-4, with D perhaps matching TRBD1 (5 bases). The germline V and J ends were trimmed by 1 base and 5 bases, with 17 bases remaining between them. In germline, CDR1 is MGHRA, CDR2 YSYEKL. CDR3 size: 17 residues. This chain's CDR3 is CASSQGASAGRNEKLFF. The CDR3 DNA sequence: TGCGCCAGCAGCCAAGGCGCCTCTGCAGGGAGGAATGAAAAACTGTTTTTT.

V usage is TRBV5-1 and J usage is TRBJ1-1, with 9 bases lining up with TRBD1. J lost 3 bases, V lost 0 bases, and 0 bases had no gene match. The CDR3 is 14 residues long. Germline CDR1 SGHRS, CDR2 YFSETQ. The CDR3 coding sequence is TGCGCCAGCAGCTTGGGGGACAGGGACACTGAAGCTTTCTTT. Translated, it gives CASSLGDRDTEAFF.